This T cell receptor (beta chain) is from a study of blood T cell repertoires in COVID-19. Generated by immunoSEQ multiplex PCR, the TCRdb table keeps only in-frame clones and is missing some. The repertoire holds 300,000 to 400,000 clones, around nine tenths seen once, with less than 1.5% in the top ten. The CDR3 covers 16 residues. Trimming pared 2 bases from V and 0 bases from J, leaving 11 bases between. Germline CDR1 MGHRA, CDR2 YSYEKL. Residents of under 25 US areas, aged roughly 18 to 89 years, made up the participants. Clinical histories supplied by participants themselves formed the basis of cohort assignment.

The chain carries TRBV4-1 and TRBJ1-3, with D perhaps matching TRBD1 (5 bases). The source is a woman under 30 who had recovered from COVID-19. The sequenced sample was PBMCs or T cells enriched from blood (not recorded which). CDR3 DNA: TGCGCCAGCAGCCAACCAGGGAGGACCTCTGGAAACACCATATATTTT. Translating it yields CASSQPGRTSGNTIYF.